The entry below describes one T cell receptor (beta chain). Source study methods: For nucleated cells, counts were estimated from reference gene primer amplification. Generated by immunoSEQ multiplex PCR, the TCRdb table keeps only in-frame clones and is missing some. V and J calls and clone size are copied from that table; D and trimming were computed from the DNA. This table has 400,000 to 550,000 clones, roughly 89% appearing once. These data are taken from a study of blood T cell repertoires in COVID-19. Background on the study: Collection of acute and convalescent COVID-19 samples took place in the United States, Italy and Spain. Nucleic acid was either cDNA or gDNA, and it came from T cells, B-cell-depleted T cells, or PBMCs.

There are 15 residues in the CDR3. Trimming stripped 5 bases from V and 1 base from J, with 15 bases between. In germline, CDR1 is SEHNR, CDR2 FQNEAQ (reference sequence). The clonotype comes from a young woman with acute or convalescent COVID-19. The chain links TRBV7-9 to TRBJ2-7; D is perhaps TRBD2 (7 bases). Sequenced material: peripheral blood. The CDR3 sequence: CASSKAGGHSYEQYF. CDR3 DNA: TGTGCCAGCAGCAAGGCCGGGGGGCATTCCTACGAGCAGTACTTC.